This T cell receptor beta chain was documented in a study of blood T cell repertoires in COVID-19. Study-wide context: Sites across the United States, Italy and Spain contributed samples from acute and convalescent COVID-19. The cDNA or gDNA used as material had been derived from T cells, B-cell-depleted T cells, or PBMCs.

This CDR3 has 12 amino acids. Germline lookup yields CDR1 SGHDT and CDR2 YYEEEE. Deletions cut 3 bases from V and 9 bases from J, with 10 bases between. This clone has a single count. Authors' processing steps: Reference gene primer amplification yielded estimated nucleated cell counts. Using immunoSEQ multiplex PCR, the repertoire was profiled, and TCRdb retains in-frame clones only, with some absent. D and trimming come from the DNA, and the V and J calls and clone size come from that table. There are approximately 100,000 clones in the sample; about 86% occur only once, and 6.3% lies in the top ten.

The chain is built from TRBV5-6 and TRBJ2-1; D call uncertain. The source of this sequence is a man in his 60s with acute or convalescent COVID-19. The material sequenced was peripheral blood. CDR3 region: CASSSLEVEQFF. CDR3 DNA sequence: TGTGCCAGCAGCTCCCTAGAAGTTGAGCAGTTCTTC.